The 13 T cell receptor beta chains below all came from one sample that was sequenced in a study of blood T cell repertoires in COVID-19. Profiling relied on immunoSEQ multiplex PCR, and the TCRdb table lists in-frame clones only, not all of them. Among about 41,000 clones listed, around nine tenths were seen once. The sequenced material came from peripheral blood. The receptor source for this set is a man in his forties or fifties with COVID-19, enrolled during active disease.

The V and J genes are TRBV9 and TRBJ2-3, with TRBD1 identical over 10 bases. The CDR3 has 16 amino acids. Germline lookup yields CDR1 SGDLS and CDR2 YYNGEE. V shed 0 bases and J 4 bases; nucleotides not matched to a gene: 5. This CDR3 is CASSVEDRGLADTQYF. DNA of the CDR3: TGTGCCAGCAGCGTAGAAGACAGGGGGCTCGCAGATACGCAGTATTTT.

The rearrangement joins TRBV30 to TRBJ2-3; perhaps TRBD2 as D (6 bases). The CDR3 length is 15 residues. The ends were cut back, 5 bases at V and 5 bases at J, with 20 bases in the middle. Germline CDR1 GTSNPN, CDR2 SVGIG (reference sequence). CDR3 residues: CAWVGTEPPEDTQYF. The CDR3 DNA sequence: TGTGCCTGGGTGGGGACTGAACCTCCGGAAGATACGCAGTATTTT.

The chain recombines TRBV5-6 with TRBJ2-3, with D unclear. CDR3 length: 16 residues. Trimming removed 0 bases from V and 2 bases from J, with 13 bases in between. Germline CDR1 is SGHDT and CDR2 is YYEEEE. CDR3 amino acids: CASSLARLSATDTQYF. As DNA, the CDR3 is TGTGCCAGCAGCTTGGCTCGGTTAAGCGCCACAGATACGCAGTATTTT. The full variable domain, completed using reference TRBV5-6 and TRBJ2-3, is DAGVTQSPTHLIKTRGQQVTLRCSPKSGHDTVSWYQQALGQGPQFIFQYYEEEERQRGNFPDRFSGHQFPNYSSELNVNALLLGDSALYLCASSLARLSATDTQYFGPGTRLTVL.

V and J are TRBV5-6 and TRBJ1-2; weak D call: TRBD1 (6 bases). The CDR3 has 15 amino acids. Trimming removed 1 base from V and 6 bases from J, with 16 bases in between. Germline CDR1 reads SGHDT; CDR2 reads YYEEEE. As DNA, the CDR3 is TGTGCCAGCAGCTTGAACAGGGAGGGGGAAGATGGCTACACCTTC. It yields the protein CASSLNREGEDGYTF.

This clone was picked up a small number of times. The chain couples TRBV3-1 (or the pseudogene TRBV3-2) to TRBJ2-1, with TRBD1 as a possible D gene (5 bases). V was cut by 4 bases and J by 8 bases, with 15 bases left in between. Germline assignment: CDR1 LGHDT and CDR2 YNNKEL (reference sequence). The CDR3 runs 14 residues. The CDR3 loop reads CASSLMVLQDEQFF. Written as DNA, the CDR3 is TGTGCCAGCAGCCTTATGGTCCTACAGGATGAGCAGTTCTTC.

The rearrangement joins TRBV7-8 to TRBJ1-5, with D possibly TRBD1 on 5 matching bases. This CDR3 spans 15 amino acids. The germline V gene encodes CDR1 SGHVS and CDR2 FQNEAQ. Trimming cost V 5 bases and J 0 bases, with 11 bases left between them. Written as DNA, the CDR3 is TGTGCCAGCAGCCTCGGACATAATAGCAATCAGCCCCAGCATTTT. Protein: CASSLGHNSNQPQHF. Complete variable domain (other parts from reference TRBV7-8 and TRBJ1-5): GAGVSQSPRYKVAKRGQDVALRCDPISGHVSLFWYQQALGQGPEFLTYFQNEAQLDKSGLPSDRFFAERPEGSVSTLKIQRTQQEDSAVYLCASSLGHNSNQPQHFGDGTRLSIL.

About this clone: The junction does not match germline at one end; this may be a read error. The V gene is TRBV2, the J gene TRBJ2-1; the match to TRBD2 covers 13 bases. The germline CDR1 and CDR2 sequences are SNHLY and FYNNEI. The CDR3 is 19 amino acids. The DNA of the CDR3 is TGTGCCAGCAGTCGGACTAGCGGGAGCGTAGCCTCCTCCCACAATGAGCAGTTCTTC. Residues: CASSRTSGSVASSHNEQFF.

The chain uses TRBV27 and TRBJ2-1, with TRBD1 identical over 9 bases. Looked up from germline, CDR1 is MNHEY and CDR2 is SMNVEV (reference sequence). The length of the CDR3 is 15 residues. Germline trimming cut 5 bases from V and 2 bases from J; bases unmatched to any gene: 4. For the CDR3, the DNA is TGTGCCAGCAGTCCCGACAGGGGGGCCTACAATGAGCAGTTCTTC. Its translation is CASSPDRGAYNEQFF.

This chain uses TRBV7-8 with TRBJ2-3; a possible D gene is TRBD1 (6 bases). This CDR3 has 14 amino acids. V shed 1 base and J shed 7 bases, with 12 bases lying between them. Germline CDR1 is SGHVS and CDR2 is FQNEAQ. The CDR3 nucleotides read TGTGCCAGCAGCTTAGGTGGGGGCGGAAATACGCAGTATTTT. Protein product: CASSLGGGGNTQYF.

V and J are TRBV5-4 and TRBJ2-7, with 8 bases fitting TRBD1. The V gene's germline CDR1 is SGHNT and CDR2 YYREEE (reference sequence). The CDR3 sequence is 14 residues long. Trimming cost V 1 base and J 6 bases; bases outside gene matches: 6. For the CDR3, the DNA is TGTGCCAGCAGCTTGTCTGGACAGGGTCGCGAGCAGTACTTC. The encoded protein is CASSLSGQGREQYF.

The V call is TRBV2, the J call TRBJ2-7, with 7 bases identical to TRBD1. V lost 3 bases and J lost 3; bases outside the gene matches: 8. Germline V gives CDR1 SNHLY, CDR2 FYNNEI. The CDR3 has 15 amino acids. The CDR3 protein is CASSETPGQSYEQYF. The CDR3 region has the DNA TGTGCCAGCAGTGAGACCCCGGGACAGAGCTACGAGCAGTACTTC.

The chain combines TRBV9 with TRBJ2-4, with 7 bases lining up with TRBD1. V was pared by 2 bases and J by 7 bases, with 3 bases of the junction left unmatched. CDR1 is SGDLS and CDR2 is YYNGEE in the germline V gene. This CDR3 comprises 13 residues. As DNA, the CDR3 is TGTGCCAGCAGCGTCGGGACAGACAACATTCAGTACTTC. Protein product: CASSVGTDNIQYF.

This chain connects TRBV5-1 to TRBJ2-7, with 11 bases matching TRBD2. Germline V lookup: CDR1 SGHRS, CDR2 YFSETQ. This CDR3 is built from 18 residues. J was trimmed by 1 base and V by 0 bases; bases with no gene match: 9. CDR3 amino acids: CASSLATSGGIGSYEQYF. The CDR3 DNA reads TGCGCCAGCAGCTTGGCCACTAGCGGGGGTATAGGATCCTACGAGCAGTACTTC.